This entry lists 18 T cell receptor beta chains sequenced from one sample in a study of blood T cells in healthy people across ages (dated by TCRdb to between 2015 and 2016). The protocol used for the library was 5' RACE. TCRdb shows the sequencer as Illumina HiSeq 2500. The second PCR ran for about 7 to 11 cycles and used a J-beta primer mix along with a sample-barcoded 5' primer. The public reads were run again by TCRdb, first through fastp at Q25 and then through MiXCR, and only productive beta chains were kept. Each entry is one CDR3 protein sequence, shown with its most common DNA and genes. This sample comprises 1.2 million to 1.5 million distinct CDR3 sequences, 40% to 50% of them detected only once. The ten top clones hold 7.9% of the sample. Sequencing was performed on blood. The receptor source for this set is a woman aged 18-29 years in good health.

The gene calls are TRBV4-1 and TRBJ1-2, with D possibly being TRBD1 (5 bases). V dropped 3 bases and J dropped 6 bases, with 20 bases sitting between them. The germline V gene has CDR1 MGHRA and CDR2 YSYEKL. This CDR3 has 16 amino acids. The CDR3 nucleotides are TGCGCCAGCAGCCACTGGGGAGCAGGGCCTAGGGATGGCTACACCTTC. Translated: CASSHWGAGPRDGYTF.

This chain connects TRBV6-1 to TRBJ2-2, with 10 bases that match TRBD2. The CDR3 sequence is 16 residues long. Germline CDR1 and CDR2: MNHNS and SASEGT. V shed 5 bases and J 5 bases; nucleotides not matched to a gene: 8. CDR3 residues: CASSRLAGEGTGELFF. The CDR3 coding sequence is TGTGCCAGCAGTCGCCTAGCGGGGGAGGGGACCGGGGAGCTGTTTTTT.

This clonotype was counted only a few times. DNA for the CDR3: TGTGCCAGCAGTTCTTGGGCCCAAGGGACGTGGGGAAACACTGAAGCTTTCTTT. This sequence encodes CASSSWAQGTWGNTEAFF. The genes are TRBV12-3 or TRBV12-4 and TRBJ1-1, with D perhaps TRBD1 (5 bases). The CDR3 runs to 18 residues. V dropped 4 bases and J dropped 2 bases, with 23 bases sitting between them.

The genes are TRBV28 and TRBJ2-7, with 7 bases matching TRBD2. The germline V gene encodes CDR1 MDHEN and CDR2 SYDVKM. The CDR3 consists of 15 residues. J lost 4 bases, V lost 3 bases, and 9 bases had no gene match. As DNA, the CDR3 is TGTGCCAGCAGTTTTGGGAGGGCAGGGAATTACGAGCAGTACTTC. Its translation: CASSFGRAGNYEQYF.

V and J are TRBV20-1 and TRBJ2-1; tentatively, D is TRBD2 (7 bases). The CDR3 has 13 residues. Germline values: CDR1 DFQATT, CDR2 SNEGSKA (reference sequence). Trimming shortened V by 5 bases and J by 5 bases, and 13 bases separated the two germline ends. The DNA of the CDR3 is TGCAGTGCTGGCCGGGGGGCCGACAATGAGCAGTTCTTC. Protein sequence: CSAGRGADNEQFF.

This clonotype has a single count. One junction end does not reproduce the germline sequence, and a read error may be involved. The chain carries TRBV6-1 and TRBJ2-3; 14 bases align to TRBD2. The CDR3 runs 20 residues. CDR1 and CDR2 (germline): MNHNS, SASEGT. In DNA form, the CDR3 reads TGTGCCAGCAGTAAGCATAAGGGACTAGCGGGAGTCTCATTCCCAGATACGCGGTATTTT. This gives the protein CASSKHKGLAGVSFPDTRYF.

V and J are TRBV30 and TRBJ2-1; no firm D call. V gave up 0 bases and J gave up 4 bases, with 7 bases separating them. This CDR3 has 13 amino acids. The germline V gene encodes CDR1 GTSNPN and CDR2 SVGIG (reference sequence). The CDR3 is CAWSVGIYNEQFF. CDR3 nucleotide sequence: TGTGCCTGGAGTGTGGGTATATACAATGAGCAGTTCTTC.

The CDR3: CASSVIGTEAFF. As DNA, the CDR3 is TGTGCCAGCAGCGTAATCGGGACTGAAGCTTTCTTT. V is TRBV7-9 and J is TRBJ1-1; D uncertain. This CDR3 is 12 amino acids long. V lost 5 bases, J lost 5 bases, and 9 bases lay in between. CDR1 is SEHNR, CDR2 FQNEAQ, per germline (reference sequence).

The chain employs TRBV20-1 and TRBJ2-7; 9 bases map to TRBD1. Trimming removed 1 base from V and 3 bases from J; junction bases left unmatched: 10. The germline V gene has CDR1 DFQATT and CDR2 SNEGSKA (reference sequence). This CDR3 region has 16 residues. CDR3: CSARVGGSGQGYEQYF. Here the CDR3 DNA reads TGCAGTGCTAGAGTAGGGGGGTCGGGACAGGGCTACGAGCAGTACTTC.

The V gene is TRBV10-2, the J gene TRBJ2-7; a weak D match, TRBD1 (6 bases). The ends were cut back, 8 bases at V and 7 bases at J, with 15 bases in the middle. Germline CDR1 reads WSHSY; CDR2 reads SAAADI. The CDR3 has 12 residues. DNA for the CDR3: TGCGCCAGCGGGGGCCAGCCACGGGAGCAGTACTTC. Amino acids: CASGGQPREQYF.

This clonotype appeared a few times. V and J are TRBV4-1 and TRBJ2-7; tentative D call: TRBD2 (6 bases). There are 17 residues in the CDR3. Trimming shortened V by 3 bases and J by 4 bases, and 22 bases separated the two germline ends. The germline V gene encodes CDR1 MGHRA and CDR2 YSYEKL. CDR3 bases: TGCGCCAGCAGCCACCCACGGACGGCAGGAGGGGTTTACGAGCAGTACTTC. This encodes CASSHPRTAGGVYEQYF.

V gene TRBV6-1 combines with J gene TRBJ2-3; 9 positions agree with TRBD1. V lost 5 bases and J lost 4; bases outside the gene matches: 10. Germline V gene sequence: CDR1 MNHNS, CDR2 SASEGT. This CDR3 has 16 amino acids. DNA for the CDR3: TGTGCCAGCAGTAGTGGACAGGGGAAAAGTGCAGATACGCAGTATTTT. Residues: CASSSGQGKSADTQYF.

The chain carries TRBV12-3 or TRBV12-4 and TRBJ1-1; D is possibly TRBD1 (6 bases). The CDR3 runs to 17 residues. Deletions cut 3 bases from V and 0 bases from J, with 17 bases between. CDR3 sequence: CASSFGGWGEMNTEAFF. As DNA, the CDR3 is TGTGCCAGCAGTTTCGGGGGCTGGGGAGAGATGAACACTGAAGCTTTCTTT.

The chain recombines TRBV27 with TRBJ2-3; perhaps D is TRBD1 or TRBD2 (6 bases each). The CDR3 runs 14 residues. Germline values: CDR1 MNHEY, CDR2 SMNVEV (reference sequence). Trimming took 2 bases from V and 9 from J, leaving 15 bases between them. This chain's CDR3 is CASSLGGGTRTQYF. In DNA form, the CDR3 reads TGTGCCAGCAGTTTAGGAGGGGGGACCCGCACGCAGTATTTT.

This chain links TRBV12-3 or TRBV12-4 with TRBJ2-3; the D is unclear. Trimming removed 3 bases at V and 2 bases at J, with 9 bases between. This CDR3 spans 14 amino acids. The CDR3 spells CASSFSQVTDTQYF. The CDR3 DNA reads TGTGCCAGCAGTTTTAGTCAAGTCACAGATACGCAGTATTTT.

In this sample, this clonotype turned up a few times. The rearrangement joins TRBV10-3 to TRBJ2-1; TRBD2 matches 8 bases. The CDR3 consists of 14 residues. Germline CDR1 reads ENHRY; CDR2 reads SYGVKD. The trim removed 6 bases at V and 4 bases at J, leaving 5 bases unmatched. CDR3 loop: CAISPGLDYNEQFF. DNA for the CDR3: TGTGCCATCAGCCCGGGACTAGATTACAATGAGCAGTTCTTC.

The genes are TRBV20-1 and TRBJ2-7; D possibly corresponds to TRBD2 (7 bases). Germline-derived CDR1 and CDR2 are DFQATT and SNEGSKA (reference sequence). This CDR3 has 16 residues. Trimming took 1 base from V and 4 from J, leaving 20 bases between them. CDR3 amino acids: CSARGGGAKSEYEQYF. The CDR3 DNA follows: TGCAGTGCTAGAGGGGGGGGGGCCAAATCTGAATACGAGCAGTACTTC.

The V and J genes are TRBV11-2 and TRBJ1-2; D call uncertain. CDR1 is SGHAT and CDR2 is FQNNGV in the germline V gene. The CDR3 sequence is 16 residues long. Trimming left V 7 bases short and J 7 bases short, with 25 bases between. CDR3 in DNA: TGTGCCAGCACCCGCGCCCCGGTGAGGGATATCTCTGGCTACACCTTC. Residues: CASTRAPVRDISGYTF.